A selection of T cell receptor beta chains follows, all from one sample in a study of cytomegalovirus exposure and HLA in healthy donors. Assay: immunoSEQ multiplex PCR; the TCRdb copy retains only in-frame clones and omits some. The sample includes under 200,000 clones, around 78% of them seen just once. Sequenced input: PBMCs. The origin of the receptors is a man younger than 40 in good health and CMV-seronegative. Each CDR3 is given with its conserved first and last residue. A D gene is named only where the DNA matches it firmly. A row's size may be missing; if present it is once, few, many or a size class.

clone_size | d_call | j_call | v_call | cdr3_aa | cdr3_nt
once | . | TRBJ2-3 | TRBV27 | CASRAGTYYTDTQYF | TGTGCCAGCCGAGCCGGGACATACTACACAGATACGCAGTATTTT
. | . | TRBJ2-5 | TRBV7-8 | CASRSRMGQGTQYF | TGTGCCAGCAGATCCCGGATGGGCCAGGGCACCCAGTACTTC
. | TRBD2 | TRBJ2-5 | TRBV7-9 | CASSLSAGVAQETQYF | TGTGCCAGCAGCCTATCCGCGGGAGTTGCCCAAGAGACCCAGTACTTC
. | . | TRBJ1-6 | TRBV11-2 | CASSQLTGIGSPLHF | TGTGCCAGCAGCCAACTAACAGGAATTGGATCACCCCTCCACTTT
. | TRBD1 | TRBJ2-7 | TRBV4-2 | CASSQGTGGDLTYEQYF | TGTGCCAGCAGCCAAGGTACAGGGGGCGATCTTACCTACGAGCAGTACTTC
. | . | TRBJ1-2 | TRBV28 | CASSPPGYGGYTF | TGTGCCAGCAGCCCCCCGGGGTATGGTGGCTACACCTTC
. | TRBD1 | TRBJ2-7 | TRBV19 | CASSSGTGVSYEQYF | TGTGCCAGTAGCTCCGGGACAGGGGTTTCCTACGAGCAGTACTTC
once | TRBD2 | TRBJ2-7 | TRBV7-8 | CASSLMVAGGSRPSYEQYF | TGTGCCAGCAGCTTAATGGTAGCGGGAGGCTCACGGCCTTCCTACGAGCAGTACTTC
few | . | TRBJ2-3 | TRBV6-1 | CASSEEPRSTDTQYF | TGTGCCAGCAGTGAAGAGCCCCGTAGCACAGATACGCAGTATTTT
. | . | TRBJ2-7 | TRBV15 | CATSRGTGVTGEQYF | TGTGCCACCAGCAGAGGGACTGGGGTTACAGGGGAGCAGTACTTC
. | TRBD1 | TRBJ1-1 | TRBV5-1 | CASSLTGGPTEAFF | TGCGCCAGCAGCTTAACAGGGGGGCCCACTGAAGCTTTTTTT
. | TRBD2 | TRBJ2-7 | TRBV19 | CASSLLAGVDEQYF | TGTGCCAGTAGTCTCCTAGCGGGAGTCGACGAGCAGTACTTC
. | TRBD1 | TRBJ2-7 | TRBV15 | CATSIRVGTARDEQYF | TGTGCCACCAGCATTAGGGTTGGGACAGCTAGGGACGAGCAGTACTTC
. | . | TRBJ2-3 | TRBV5-4 | CASSLGLLSDTQYF | TGTGCCAGCAGCCTCGGACTGCTTTCAGATACGCAGTATTTT
. | TRBD1 | TRBJ2-7 | TRBV28 | CASSKPGQGVNEQYF | TGTGCCAGCAGTAAACCGGGACAGGGGGTAAACGAGCAGTACTTC
. | . | TRBJ2-3 | TRBV14 | CASSQGIPLRQYF | TGTGCCAGCAGCCAAGGAATCCCGCTTAGGCAGTATTTT
. | . | TRBJ2-7 | TRBV5-4 | CASSFPGTNSYEQYF | TGTGCCAGCAGCTTTCCCGGGACAAACTCCTACGAGCAGTACTTC
. | . | TRBJ2-7 | TRBV6-1 | CASSSSANSYEQYF | TGTGCCAGCAGTAGTAGCGCGAACTCCTACGAGCAGTACTTC
. | . | TRBJ1-6 | TRBV30 | CAWSVNLGLHNSPLHF | TGTGCCTGGAGTGTCAACTTGGGACTGCATAATTCACCCCTCCACTTT
. | . | TRBJ1-1 | TRBV7-8 | CASQLLQGPAEAFF | TGTGCCAGCCAACTGTTACAGGGTCCCGCTGAAGCTTTCTTT
. | . | TRBJ2-7 | TRBV27 | CASRRSTGTSEYF | TGTGCCAGCAGACGAAGTACCGGGACTTCAGAGTACTTC
. | TRBD2 | TRBJ2-7 | TRBV28 | CASSSASAGAVNFEQYF | TGTGCCAGCAGTTCCGCTTCAGCGGGAGCCGTAAATTTCGAGCAGTACTTC
. | TRBD1 | TRBJ2-4 | TRBV5-6 | CASSSSGQGPLAKNIQYF | TGTGCCAGCAGCTCCTCGGGACAGGGGCCCCTAGCCAAAAACATTCAGTACTTC
few | TRBD2 | TRBJ2-7 | TRBV6-1 | CASSSRGLAGYEQYF | TGTGCCAGCAGTTCGCGGGGACTAGCGGGTTACGAGCAGTACTTC
few | . | TRBJ2-5 | TRBV4-1 | CASSQVRNPKETQYF | TGCGCCAGCAGCCAAGTGAGGAACCCCAAAGAGACCCAGTACTTC
. | . | TRBJ1-4 | TRBV5-1 | CASSLTGTNEKLFF | TGCGCCAGCAGCTTGACGGGGACTAATGAAAAACTGTTTTTT
. | . | TRBJ1-2 | TRBV5-4 | CASSVGESYGYTF | TGTGCCAGCAGCGTTGGAGAGAGCTATGGCTACACCTTC
. | . | TRBJ1-2 | TRBV28 | CASDGLSVDGYTF | TGTGCCAGTGACGGACTCAGCGTGGATGGCTACACCTTC
. | TRBD2 | TRBJ2-1 | TRBV28 | CASSLGTSGRSSYNEQFF | TGTGCCAGCAGTCTAGGGACTAGCGGGAGGAGCTCCTACAATGAGCAGTTCTTC
. | TRBD1 | TRBJ2-7 | TRBV6-1 | CASSETSRTGGFYEQYF | TGTGCCAGCAGTGAAACCTCGAGGACAGGAGGATTCTACGAGCAGTACTTC
. | TRBD2 | TRBJ2-7 | TRBV11-2 | CASSGLAGLPYEQYF | TGTGCCAGCAGCGGGCTAGCGGGTCTACCCTACGAGCAGTACTTC
. | TRBD2 | TRBJ2-7 | TRBV5-1 | CASSLVGAGDGYEQYF | TGCGCCAGCAGCTTGGTAGGAGCGGGAGACGGCTACGAGCAGTACTTC
. | TRBD1 | TRBJ2-7 | TRBV5-1 | CASSPWTGTRVNEQYF | TGCGCCAGCAGCCCGTGGACAGGGACGAGGGTAAACGAGCAGTACTTC